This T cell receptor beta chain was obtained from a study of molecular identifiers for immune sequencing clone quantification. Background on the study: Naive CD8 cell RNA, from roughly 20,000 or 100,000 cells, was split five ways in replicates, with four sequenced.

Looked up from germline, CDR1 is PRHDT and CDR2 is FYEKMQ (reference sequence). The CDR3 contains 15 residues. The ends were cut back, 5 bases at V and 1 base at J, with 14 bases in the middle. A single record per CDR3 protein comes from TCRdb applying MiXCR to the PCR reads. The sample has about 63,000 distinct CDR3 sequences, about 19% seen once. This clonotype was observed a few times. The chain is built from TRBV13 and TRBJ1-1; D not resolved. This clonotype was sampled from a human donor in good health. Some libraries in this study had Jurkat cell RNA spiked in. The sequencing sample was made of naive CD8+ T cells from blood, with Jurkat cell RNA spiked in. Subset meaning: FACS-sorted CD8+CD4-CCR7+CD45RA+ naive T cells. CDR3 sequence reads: CASSPTAGSNTEAFF. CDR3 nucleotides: TGTGCCAGCAGCCCCACCGCGGGCTCGAACACTGAAGCTTTCTTT.